One and the same sample provided the 5 T cell receptor beta chains below, sequenced in a study of shared clonotypes between healthy human individuals. Profiling relied on immunoSEQ multiplex PCR, and the TCRdb table lists in-frame clones only, not all of them. The repertoire consists of 2,100,000 or so clones, with approximately 96% occurring once and the leading ten covering roughly 0.13%. Sequenced material: naive CD4+ T cells sorted from blood. The subset: CD45RA+ positively selected. These receptors all come from a man between 18 and 35 years old in good health.

The chain carries TRBV29-1 and TRBJ1-2, with D possibly TRBD1 on 5 matching bases. Germline-derived CDR1 and CDR2 are SQVTM and ANQGSEA. V was shortened by 4 bases and J by 4 bases, with 10 bases between the two germline ends. The CDR3 sequence is 12 residues long. Written as DNA, the CDR3 is TGCAGCGTTGCCCGGGACGCCTATGGCTACACCTTC. Translating it yields CSVARDAYGYTF.

J is TRBJ2-1 and V is TRBV19, with 7 bases matching TRBD1. Germline V CDR1 and CDR2: LNHDA, SQIVND (reference sequence). Trimming at V came to 3 bases and at J to 0 bases, leaving 5 bases not matched to a gene. CDR3 length: 16 residues. The DNA for the CDR3 is TGTGCCAGTAGTATTTTGACAGGGAGCTCCTACAATGAGCAGTTCTTC. It is translated as CASSILTGSSYNEQFF. Drawing the rest from reference TRBV19 and TRBJ2-1, the complete variable domain is DGGITQSPKYLFRKEGQNVTLSCEQNLNHDAMYWYRQDPGQGLRLIYYSQIVNDFQKGDIAEGYSVSREKKESFPLTVTSAQKNPTAFYLCASSILTGSSYNEQFFGPGTRLTVL.

This clone came up once. The V and J genes are TRBV7-9 and TRBJ1-1; D remains ambiguous. V was clipped by 1 base and J by 2 bases, with 11 bases between them. Germline CDR1 and CDR2: SEHNR and FQNEAQ (reference sequence). The CDR3 is 15 residues long. The CDR3 loop is CASSLGSGFNTEAFF. The CDR3 bases are TGTGCCAGCAGCTTAGGGTCCGGGTTTAACACTGAAGCTTTCTTT.

The chain links TRBV6-5 to TRBJ1-6; D gene uncertain. Deletions cut 7 bases from V and 7 bases from J, with 14 bases between. Germline V gene sequence: CDR1 MNHEY, CDR2 SVGAGI. This CDR3 has 14 amino acids. The chain's CDR3 is CASTSVQLNSPLHF. The DNA for the CDR3 is TGTGCCAGCACTTCTGTTCAATTAAATTCACCCCTCCACTTT.

This chain connects TRBV11-2 to TRBJ2-3; D remains ambiguous. The V gene lost 0 bases and the J gene lost 3 bases, with 4 bases spanning the gap. The CDR3 loop spans 13 amino acids. The germline gives CDR1 SGHAT, CDR2 FQNNGV. CDR3 protein: CASSLDGTDTQYF. The CDR3 DNA reads TGTGCCAGCAGCTTAGATGGGACAGATACGCAGTATTTT.